This T cell receptor beta chain stems from a study of Ad26.COV2.S vaccination and SARS-CoV-2 variants. Overall study: Once, or twice with 56 days between doses, Ad26.COV2.S was given intramuscularly. Study findings and constraints: Analyses that measured TCR breadth and depth may have underestimated total T cell responses.

Worth noting for this clone: Its target is not known.

Only in-frame clones appear in the TCRdb table, and some are missing; sequencing was by immunoSEQ multiplex PCR. The sample holds 360,000 or so clones, about nine tenths seen once. The CDR3 consists of 14 residues. Looked up from germline, CDR1 is SGHAT and CDR2 is FQNNGV. V dropped 0 bases and J dropped 5 bases, with 10 bases sitting between them. Treatment noted: about 20 received Ad26.COV2.S at low or high dose, single or two shots; five or six received placebo; per-sample allocation not given. Sample collection was performed on day 63 after the first vaccine or placebo injection. The specimen comprised peripheral blood, sampled in a trial of Ad26.COV2.S vaccine versus placebo. The chain links TRBV11-2 to TRBJ1-2; tentatively, D is TRBD1 (6 bases). The sequence was collected from a person between 18 and 65 years old who received the Ad26.COV2.S COVID-19 vaccine or a placebo. The CDR3 loop reads CASSLDRGGYGYTF. CDR3 nucleotides: TGTGCCAGCAGCTTAGACAGGGGAGGATATGGCTACACCTTC. The whole variable domain, remainder taken from reference TRBV11-2 and TRBJ1-2, is EAGVAQSPRYKIIEKRQSVAFWCNPISGHATLYWYQQILGQGPKLLIQFQNNGVVDDSQLPKDRFSAERLKGVDSTLKIQPAKLEDSAVYLCASSLDRGGYGYTFGSGTRLTVV.